This T cell receptor (beta chain) is from a study of control samples from healthy donors and cancer patients. This CDR3 has 14 amino acids. The germline V gene has CDR1 SGHRS and CDR2 YFSETQ. V lost 3 bases and J lost 4, with 13 bases in between. Some clones are missing from TCRdb's copy, which holds only in-frame ones; the method was immunoSEQ multiplex PCR. The repertoire holds under 90,000 clones, with 85% to 95% as singletons. The chain has TRBV5-1 and TRBJ2-5; tentatively, D is TRBD2 (6 bases). Sequencing was performed on blood. The sequence came from a woman aged 60 to 75 in good health. The DNA for the CDR3 is TGCGCCAGCAGCTCCCGGGGTAGCGGAGAGACCCAGTACTTC. As protein: CASSSRGSGETQYF.